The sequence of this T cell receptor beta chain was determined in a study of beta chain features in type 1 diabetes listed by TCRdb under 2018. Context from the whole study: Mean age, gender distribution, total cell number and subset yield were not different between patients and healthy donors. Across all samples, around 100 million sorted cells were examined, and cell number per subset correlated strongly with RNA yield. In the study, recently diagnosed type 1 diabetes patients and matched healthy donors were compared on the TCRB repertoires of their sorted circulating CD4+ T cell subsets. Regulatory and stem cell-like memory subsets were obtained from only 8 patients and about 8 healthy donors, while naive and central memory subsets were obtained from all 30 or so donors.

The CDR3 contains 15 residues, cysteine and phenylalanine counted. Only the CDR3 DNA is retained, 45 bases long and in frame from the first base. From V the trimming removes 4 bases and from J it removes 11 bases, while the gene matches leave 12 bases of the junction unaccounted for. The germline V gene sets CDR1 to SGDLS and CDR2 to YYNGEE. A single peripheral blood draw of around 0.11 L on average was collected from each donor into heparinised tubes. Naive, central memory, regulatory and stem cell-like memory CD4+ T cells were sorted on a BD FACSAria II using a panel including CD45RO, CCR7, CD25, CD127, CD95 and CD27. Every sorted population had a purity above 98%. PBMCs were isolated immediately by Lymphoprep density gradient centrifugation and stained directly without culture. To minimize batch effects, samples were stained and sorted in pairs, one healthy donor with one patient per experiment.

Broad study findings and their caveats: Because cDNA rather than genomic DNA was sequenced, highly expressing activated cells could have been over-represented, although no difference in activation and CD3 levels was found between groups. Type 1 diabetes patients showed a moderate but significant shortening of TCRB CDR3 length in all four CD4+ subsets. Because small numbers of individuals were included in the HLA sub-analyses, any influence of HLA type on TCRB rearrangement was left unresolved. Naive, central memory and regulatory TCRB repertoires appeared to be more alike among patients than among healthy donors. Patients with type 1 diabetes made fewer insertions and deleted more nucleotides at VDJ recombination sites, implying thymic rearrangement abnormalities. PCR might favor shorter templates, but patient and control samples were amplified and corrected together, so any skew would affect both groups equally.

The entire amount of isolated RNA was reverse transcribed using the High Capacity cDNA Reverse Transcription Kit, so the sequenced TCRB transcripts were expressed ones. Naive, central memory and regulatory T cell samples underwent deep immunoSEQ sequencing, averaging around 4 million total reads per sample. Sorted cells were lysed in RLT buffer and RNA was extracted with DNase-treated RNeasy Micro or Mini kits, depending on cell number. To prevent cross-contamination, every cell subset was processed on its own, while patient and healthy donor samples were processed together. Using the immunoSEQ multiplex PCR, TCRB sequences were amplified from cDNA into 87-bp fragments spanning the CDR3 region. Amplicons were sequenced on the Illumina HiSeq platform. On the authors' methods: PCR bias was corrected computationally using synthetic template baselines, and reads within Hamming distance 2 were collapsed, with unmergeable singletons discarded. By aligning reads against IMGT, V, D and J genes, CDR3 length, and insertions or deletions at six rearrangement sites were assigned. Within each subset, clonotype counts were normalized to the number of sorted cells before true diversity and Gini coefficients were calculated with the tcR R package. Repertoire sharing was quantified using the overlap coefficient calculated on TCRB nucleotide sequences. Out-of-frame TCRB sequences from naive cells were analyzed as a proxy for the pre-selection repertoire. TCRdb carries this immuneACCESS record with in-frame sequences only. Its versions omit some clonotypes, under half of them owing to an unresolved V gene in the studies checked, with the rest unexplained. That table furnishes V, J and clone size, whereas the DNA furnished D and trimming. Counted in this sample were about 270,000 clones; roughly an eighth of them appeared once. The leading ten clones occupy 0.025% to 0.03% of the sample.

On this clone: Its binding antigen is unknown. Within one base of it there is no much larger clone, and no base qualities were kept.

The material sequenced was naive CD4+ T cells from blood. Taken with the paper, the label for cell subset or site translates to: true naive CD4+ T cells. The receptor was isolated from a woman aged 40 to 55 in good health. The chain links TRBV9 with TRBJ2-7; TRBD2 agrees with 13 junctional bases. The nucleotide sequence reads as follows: TGTGCCAGCAGCTCCAAGGGACTAGCGGGGAGTCCTAAGTACTTC. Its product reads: CASSSKGLAGSPKYF.